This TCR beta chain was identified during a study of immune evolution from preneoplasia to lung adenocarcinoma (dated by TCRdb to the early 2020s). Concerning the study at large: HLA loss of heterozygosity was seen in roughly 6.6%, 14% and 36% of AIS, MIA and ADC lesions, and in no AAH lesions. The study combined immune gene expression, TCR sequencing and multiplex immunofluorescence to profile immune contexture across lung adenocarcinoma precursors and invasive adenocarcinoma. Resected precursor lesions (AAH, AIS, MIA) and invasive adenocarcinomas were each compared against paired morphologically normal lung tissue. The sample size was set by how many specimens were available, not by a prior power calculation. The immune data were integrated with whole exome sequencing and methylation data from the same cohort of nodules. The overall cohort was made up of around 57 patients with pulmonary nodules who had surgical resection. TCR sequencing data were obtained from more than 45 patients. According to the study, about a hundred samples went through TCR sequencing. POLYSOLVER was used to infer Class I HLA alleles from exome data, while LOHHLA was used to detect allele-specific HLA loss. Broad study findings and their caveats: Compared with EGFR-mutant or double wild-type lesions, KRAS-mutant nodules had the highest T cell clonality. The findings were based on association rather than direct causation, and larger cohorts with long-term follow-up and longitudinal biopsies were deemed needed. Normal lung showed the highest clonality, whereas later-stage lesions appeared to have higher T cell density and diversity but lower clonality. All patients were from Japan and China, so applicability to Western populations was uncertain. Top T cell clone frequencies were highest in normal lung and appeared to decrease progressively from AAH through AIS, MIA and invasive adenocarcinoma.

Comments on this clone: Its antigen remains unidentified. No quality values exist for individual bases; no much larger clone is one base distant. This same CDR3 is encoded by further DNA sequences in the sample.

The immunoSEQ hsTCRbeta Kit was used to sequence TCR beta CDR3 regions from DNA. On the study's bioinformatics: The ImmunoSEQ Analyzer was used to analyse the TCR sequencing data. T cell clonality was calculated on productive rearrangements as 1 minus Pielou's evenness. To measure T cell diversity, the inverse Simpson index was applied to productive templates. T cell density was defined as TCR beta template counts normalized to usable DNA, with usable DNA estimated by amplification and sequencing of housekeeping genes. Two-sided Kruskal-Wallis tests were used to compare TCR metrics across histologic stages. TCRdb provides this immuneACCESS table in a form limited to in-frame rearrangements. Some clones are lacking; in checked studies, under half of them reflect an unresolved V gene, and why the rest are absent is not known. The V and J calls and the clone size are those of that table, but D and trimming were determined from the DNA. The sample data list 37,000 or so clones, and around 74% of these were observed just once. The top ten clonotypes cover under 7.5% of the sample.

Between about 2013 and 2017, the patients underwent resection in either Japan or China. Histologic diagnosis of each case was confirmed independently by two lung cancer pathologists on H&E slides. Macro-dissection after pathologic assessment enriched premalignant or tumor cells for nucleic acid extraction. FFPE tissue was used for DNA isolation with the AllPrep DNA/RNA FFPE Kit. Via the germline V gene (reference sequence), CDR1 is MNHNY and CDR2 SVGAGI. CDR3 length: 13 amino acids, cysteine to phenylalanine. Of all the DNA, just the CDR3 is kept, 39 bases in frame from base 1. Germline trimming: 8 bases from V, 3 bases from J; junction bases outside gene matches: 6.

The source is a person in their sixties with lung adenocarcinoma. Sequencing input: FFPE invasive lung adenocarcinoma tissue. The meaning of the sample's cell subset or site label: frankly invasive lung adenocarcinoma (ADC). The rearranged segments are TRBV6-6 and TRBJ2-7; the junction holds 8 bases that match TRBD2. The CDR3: CASRLAGRYEQYF. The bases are TGTGCCAGCCGGTTAGCGGGGCGCTACGAGCAGTACTTC.